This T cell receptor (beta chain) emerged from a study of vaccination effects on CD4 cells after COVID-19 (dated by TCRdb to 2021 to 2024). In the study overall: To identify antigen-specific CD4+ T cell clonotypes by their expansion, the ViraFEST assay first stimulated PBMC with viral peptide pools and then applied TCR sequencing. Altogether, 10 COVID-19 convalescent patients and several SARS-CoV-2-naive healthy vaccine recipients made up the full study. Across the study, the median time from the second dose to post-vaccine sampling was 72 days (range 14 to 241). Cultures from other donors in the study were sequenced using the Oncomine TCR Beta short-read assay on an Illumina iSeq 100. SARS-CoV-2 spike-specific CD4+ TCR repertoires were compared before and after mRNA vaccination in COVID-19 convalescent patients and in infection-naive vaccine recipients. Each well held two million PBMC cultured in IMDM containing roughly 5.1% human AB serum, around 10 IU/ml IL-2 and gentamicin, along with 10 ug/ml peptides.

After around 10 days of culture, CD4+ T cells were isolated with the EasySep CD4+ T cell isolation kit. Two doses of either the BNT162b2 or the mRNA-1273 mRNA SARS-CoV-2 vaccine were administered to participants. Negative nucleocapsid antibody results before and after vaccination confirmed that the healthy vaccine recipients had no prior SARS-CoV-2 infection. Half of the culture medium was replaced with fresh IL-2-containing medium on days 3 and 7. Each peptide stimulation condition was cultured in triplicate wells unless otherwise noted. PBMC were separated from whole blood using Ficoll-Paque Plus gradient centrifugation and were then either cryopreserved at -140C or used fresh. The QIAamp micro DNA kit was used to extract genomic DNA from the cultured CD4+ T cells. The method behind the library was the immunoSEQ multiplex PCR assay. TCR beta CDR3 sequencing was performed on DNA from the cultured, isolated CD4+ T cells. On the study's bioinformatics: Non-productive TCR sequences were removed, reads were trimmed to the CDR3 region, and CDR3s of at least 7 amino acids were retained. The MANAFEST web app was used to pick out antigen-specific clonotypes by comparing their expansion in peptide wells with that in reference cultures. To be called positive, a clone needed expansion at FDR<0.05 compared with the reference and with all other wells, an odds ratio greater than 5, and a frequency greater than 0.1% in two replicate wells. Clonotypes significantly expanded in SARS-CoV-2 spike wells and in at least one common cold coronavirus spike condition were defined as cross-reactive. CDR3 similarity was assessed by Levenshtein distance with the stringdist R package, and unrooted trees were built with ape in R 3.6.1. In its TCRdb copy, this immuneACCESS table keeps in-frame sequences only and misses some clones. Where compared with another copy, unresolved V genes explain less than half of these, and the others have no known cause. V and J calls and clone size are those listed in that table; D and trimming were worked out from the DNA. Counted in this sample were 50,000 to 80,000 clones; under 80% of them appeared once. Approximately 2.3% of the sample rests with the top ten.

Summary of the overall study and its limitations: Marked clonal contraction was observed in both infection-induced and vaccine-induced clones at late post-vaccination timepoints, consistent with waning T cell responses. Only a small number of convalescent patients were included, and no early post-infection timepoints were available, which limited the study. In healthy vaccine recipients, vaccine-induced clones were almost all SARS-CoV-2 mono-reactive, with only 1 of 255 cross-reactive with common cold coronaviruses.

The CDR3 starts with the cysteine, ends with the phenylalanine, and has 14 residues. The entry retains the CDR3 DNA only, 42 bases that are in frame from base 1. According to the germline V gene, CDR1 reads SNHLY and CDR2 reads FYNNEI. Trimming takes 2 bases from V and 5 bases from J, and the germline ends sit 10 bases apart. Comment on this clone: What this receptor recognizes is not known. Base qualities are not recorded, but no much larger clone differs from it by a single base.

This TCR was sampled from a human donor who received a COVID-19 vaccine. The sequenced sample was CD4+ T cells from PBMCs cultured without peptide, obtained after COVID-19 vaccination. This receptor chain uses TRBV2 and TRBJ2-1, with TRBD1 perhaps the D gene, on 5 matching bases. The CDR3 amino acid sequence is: CASSEQGPHNEQFF. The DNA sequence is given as TGTGCCAGCAGTGAACAGGGCCCTCACAATGAGCAGTTCTTC.